A single sample gave rise to the 30 T cell receptor beta chains below, sequenced in a study of response to subunit inactivated influenza vaccine. TCRdb called the RT-PCR reads again in MiXCR, with one record for every CDR3 protein. The table shows more than 450,000 distinct CDR3 sequences, with about 10% occurring only once. The data were also submitted as part of a second study, on T cells expressing NK-cell markers. That work adds: In generating TCR beta cDNA, 5'RACE template switching with UMIs was used.

The sample in question was PBMCs from blood, obtained on the day of vaccination. Source of these receptors: a man aged 50-60 years who received an inactivated influenza vaccine.

V and J are TRBV3-1 and TRBJ2-2; 9 nucleotides line up with TRBD2. Germline CDR1 LGHDT, CDR2 YNNKEL (reference sequence). The ends lost 1 base at V and 2 bases at J; junction bases unmatched: 5. The CDR3 loop spans 17 amino acids. The CDR3 DNA is TGTGCCAGCAGCCAAGTGTCTAGCGGGGTAAACACCGGGGAGCTGTTTTTT. Its protein is CASSQVSSGVNTGELFF.

This clonotype was seen only a few times. This rearrangement joins TRBV18 to TRBJ2-2; D remains unclear. V was shortened by 3 bases and J by 4 bases, with 9 bases between the two germline ends. Per germline, CDR1 KGHSH and CDR2 LQKENI. The CDR3 extends over 14 amino acids. CDR3 amino acids: CASSPPSRTGELFF. As DNA, the CDR3 is TGTGCCAGCTCACCCCCGTCACGCACCGGGGAGCTGTTTTTT.

The chain links TRBV6-5 to TRBJ1-2; maybe TRBD1 (6 bases). Germline assignment: CDR1 MNHEY and CDR2 SVGAGI. Trimming shortened V by 0 bases and J by 5 bases, and 19 bases separated the two germline ends. This CDR3 comprises 17 residues. This chain's CDR3 is CASSYSRSGRGEYGYTF. Written as DNA, the CDR3 is TGTGCCAGCAGTTACTCGAGATCAGGCAGGGGCGAGTATGGCTACACCTTC.

To note about this clonotype: One end of the junction varies from germline; a read error may be responsible. The chain has TRBV7-9 and TRBJ2-1; D gene ambiguous. Germline CDR1 and CDR2: SEHNR and FQNEAQ (reference sequence). The CDR3 has 12 residues. The CDR3 protein is CASSASFNEQFF. The CDR3, as DNA: TGTGCCAGCAGCGCTTCCTTCAATGAGCAGTTCTTC.

CDR3 sequence reads: CASSLQGITQYF. The CDR3 coding sequence is TGTGCCAGCAGTTTACAAGGGATCACGCAGTATTTT. The chain recombines TRBV28 with TRBJ2-3; no reliable D call. The CDR3 runs 12 residues. Per the germline V gene, CDR1 is MDHEN and CDR2 is SYDVKM. Trimming took 2 bases from V and 9 from J, leaving 9 bases between them.

This clonotype was detected ten times or more. The V gene is TRBV29-1, the J gene TRBJ2-2; no definite D call. The CDR3 extends over 12 amino acids. Trimming shortened V by 6 bases and J by 4 bases, and 9 bases separated the two germline ends. The germline V gene encodes CDR1 SQVTM and CDR2 ANQGSEA. The CDR3 sequence is CSVGKSTGELFF. The DNA for the CDR3 is TGCAGCGTGGGAAAATCCACCGGGGAGCTGTTTTTT.

This chain links TRBV7-9 with TRBJ2-2, with D unresolved. Germline V lookup: CDR1 SEHNR, CDR2 FQNEAQ (reference sequence). This CDR3 contains 13 residues. The V end was cut by 5 bases, the J end by 1 base, with 5 bases between. This CDR3 is CASSKMNTGELFF. The CDR3 DNA reads as TGTGCCAGCAGCAAGATGAACACCGGGGAGCTGTTTTTT.

In its sample, this clonotype was seen a few times. V usage is TRBV6-1 and J usage is TRBJ2-4; 8 bases match TRBD1. V shed 6 bases and J 8 bases; nucleotides not matched to a gene: 9. This CDR3 spans 14 amino acids. The germline V gene encodes CDR1 MNHNS and CDR2 SASEGT. The CDR3 DNA follows: TGTGCCAGCAGGGGCTCAGGGGGCATCGACATTCAGTACTTC. Protein: CASRGSGGIDIQYF.

V usage is TRBV7-9 and J usage is TRBJ1-5; D is uncertain. The CDR3 runs to 10 residues. V lost 5 bases to trimming and J lost 8 bases, with 4 bases between them. Germline CDR1 and CDR2: SEHNR and FQNEAQ (reference sequence). The CDR3 DNA is TGTGCCAGCAGCCTCGAGCCCCAGCATTTT. As protein: CASSLEPQHF.

The gene calls are TRBV7-2 and TRBJ2-1; 9 positions agree with TRBD2. The V gene end was trimmed by 2 bases and the J gene end by 6 bases; junction bases not matched to a gene: 5. The CDR3 totals 15 residues. CDR1 and CDR2 from the germline V gene are SGHTA and FQGNSA. The CDR3 reads CASSLSSGAPNEQFF. The CDR3 DNA is TGTGCCAGCAGCTTATCTAGCGGGGCCCCCAATGAGCAGTTCTTC.

This clonotype appeared a few times. V usage is TRBV5-4 and J usage is TRBJ2-3; 9 positions match TRBD1. CDR1 and CDR2 from the germline V gene are SGHNT and YYREEE (reference sequence). The junction had 6 bases not matched to a gene; V was cut back by 4 bases and J by 0 bases. The CDR3 loop spans 16 amino acids. CDR3 sequence reads: CASSRGQGISTDTQYF. DNA of the CDR3: TGTGCCAGCAGCAGAGGACAGGGGATTAGCACAGATACGCAGTATTTT.

The rearrangement joins TRBV12-3 or TRBV12-4 to TRBJ2-1; D is perhaps TRBD1 (6 bases). V was pared by 6 bases and J by 13 bases, with 16 bases between. The CDR3 contains 12 residues. The CDR3 loop is CASSPTGLQQFF. The CDR3 bases are TGTGCCAGCAGCCCCACAGGGCTTCAACAGTTCTTC.

This clonotype was seen only a few times. V gene TRBV5-1 combines with J gene TRBJ1-1, with 8 bases aligning to TRBD1. From germline, CDR1 is SGHRS and CDR2 YFSETQ. The CDR3 sequence is 15 residues long. The V segment lost 4 bases and the J segment 5 bases; nucleotides outside the gene matches: 10. The CDR3 DNA sequence: TGCGCCAGCAGCCCCACAGGGGGGATGGGAACTGAAGCTTTCTTT. Translating gives CASSPTGGMGTEAFF.

The V and J genes are TRBV5-1 and TRBJ2-3; TRBD1 agrees at 7 bases. J gave up 4 bases and V 2 bases, and 7 bases lay outside the gene matches. Germline V gene data show CDR1 as SGHRS and CDR2 as YFSETQ. This CDR3 is built from 15 residues. The CDR3 coding sequence is TGCGCCAGCAGCTTTGCAGGGGGAAGCGCAGATACGCAGTATTTT. Amino acids: CASSFAGGSADTQYF.

This clonotype has more than one count but fewer than ten. The chain uses TRBV4-1 and TRBJ2-5; D uncertain. The length of the CDR3 is 17 residues. Trimming cost V 0 bases and J 0 bases, with 14 bases left between them. Germline lookup yields CDR1 MGHRA and CDR2 YSYEKL. The CDR3, as DNA: TGCGCCAGCAGCCAAGATTCCAGGAATGCGTACCAAGAGACCCAGTACTTC. Translated, it gives CASSQDSRNAYQETQYF.

The sample holds a few counts of this clonotype. The rearrangement uses TRBV3-1 and TRBJ2-7, with 7 positions matching TRBD1. Germline V gives CDR1 LGHDT, CDR2 YNNKEL (reference sequence). After removal of 4 bases from V and 3 bases from J, the junction contained 9 bases not matched to a gene. The CDR3 sequence is 15 residues long. The CDR3 coding sequence is TGTGCCAGCAGCCCCACCGGGACAGCAGACTACGAGCAGTACTTC. Translation: CASSPTGTADYEQYF.

This clonotype has ten or more counts. The chain has TRBV4-2 and TRBJ1-1, with a tentative D call TRBD1 (5 bases). V shed 3 bases and J shed 4 bases, with 9 bases lying between them. There are 13 residues in the CDR3. The germline gives CDR1 LGHNA, CDR2 YNFKEQ. CDR3 protein: CASSQGVGTEAFF. CDR3 nucleotide sequence: TGTGCCAGCAGCCAGGGGGTTGGCACTGAAGCTTTCTTT.

This clonotype was detected ten times or more. CDR3 region: CASSLTPNPTSGGTDTQYF. The CDR3 DNA is TGTGCCAGCTCACTAACACCCAACCCGACTAGCGGGGGCACAGATACGCAGTATTTT. The chain employs TRBV18 and TRBJ2-3; TRBD2 matches 11 bases. The CDR3 is 19 amino acids. With V trimmed by 4 bases and J by 1 base, 13 bases remained unmatched. CDR1 and CDR2 from the germline V gene are KGHSH and LQKENI.

This clonotype appeared a few times. The chain carries TRBV6-1 and TRBJ2-7, with 8 nucleotides matching TRBD1. This CDR3 has 16 amino acids. Germline CDR1 MNHNS, CDR2 SASEGT. V lost 5 bases, J lost 2 bases, and 11 bases stayed unmatched. Here the CDR3 reads CASSPRRTGLPYEQYF. CDR3 DNA sequence: TGTGCCAGCAGTCCCCGCAGGACAGGGCTACCCTACGAGCAGTACTTC.

There are a few counts of this clonotype. The J gene is TRBJ2-4, the V gene TRBV5-1; D tentatively fits TRBD1 or TRBD2 (5 bases each). CDR1 and CDR2 (germline): SGHRS, YFSETQ. The CDR3 is made up of 15 amino acids. V was clipped by 2 bases and J by 9 bases, with 18 bases between them. CDR3 sequence: CASSLTVGGVAIQYF. DNA of the CDR3: TGCGCCAGCAGCTTAACGGTTGGGGGAGTGGCCATTCAGTACTTC.

This chain joins TRBV14 and TRBJ1-4, with no clear D. CDR1 and CDR2 (germline): SGHDN, FVKESK. Trimming pared 0 bases from V and 8 bases from J, leaving 10 bases between. The CDR3 sequence is 14 residues long. Written as DNA, the CDR3 is TGTGCCAGCAGCCAAGACCGGGCCACGGAAAAACTGTTTTTT. It translates to CASSQDRATEKLFF.

V usage is TRBV12-3 or TRBV12-4 and J usage is TRBJ2-3, with no clear D. Trimming removed 6 bases from V and 3 bases from J, with 10 bases in between. This CDR3 contains 13 residues. CDR3 nucleotides: TGTGCCAGCAGCTACTTTAGGACAGATACGCAGTATTTT. Its translation: CASSYFRTDTQYF.

A few counts support this clonotype. This chain uses TRBV7-2 with TRBJ1-1; D remains ambiguous. V gave up 4 bases and J gave up 0 bases, with 12 bases separating them. Germline V gene data show CDR1 as SGHTA and CDR2 as FQGNSA. This CDR3 spans 15 amino acids. CDR3 DNA: TGTGCCAGCAGCTCCAAACGAAGTATGAACACTGAAGCTTTCTTT. It translates to CASSSKRSMNTEAFF.

This clonotype was detected only a few times. The chain carries TRBV7-2 and TRBJ2-3; D may be TRBD1 (6 bases). Germline CDR1 SGHTA, CDR2 FQGNSA. The CDR3 totals 15 residues. V was pared by 1 base and J by 2 bases, with 10 bases between. The CDR3 loop is CASSLEAGATDTQYF. The CDR3 DNA follows: TGTGCCAGCAGCTTAGAGGCAGGGGCCACAGATACGCAGTATTTT. The entire variable domain, with the rest obtained from reference TRBV7-2 and TRBJ2-3, is as follows: GAGVSQSPSNKVTEKGKDVELRCDPISGHTALYWYRQSLGQGLEFLIYFQGNSAPDKSGLPSDRFSAERTGGSVSTLTIQRTQQEDSAVYLCASSLEAGATDTQYFGPGTRLTVL.

This chain joins TRBV10-3 and TRBJ1-1; the D is unclear. Germline V gene lookup returns CDR1 ENHRY and CDR2 SYGVKD. This CDR3 is 12 amino acids long. V was pared by 8 bases and J by 0 bases, with 7 bases between. The chain's CDR3 is CAIGKLNTEAFF. Here the CDR3 DNA reads TGTGCCATCGGGAAGTTGAACACTGAAGCTTTCTTT.

This clonotype was recorded many times. The chain joins TRBV6-6 to TRBJ2-7; no firm D call. Germline V lookup: CDR1 MNHNY, CDR2 SVGAGI (reference sequence). V lost 3 bases and J 4 bases, leaving 10 bases between the germline ends. This CDR3 is built from 13 residues. CDR3 region: CASSYSGEYEQYF. In nucleotides, the CDR3 is TGTGCCAGCAGTTATTCTGGCGAGTACGAGCAGTACTTC.

This clonotype was recorded a few times. V is TRBV25-1 and J is TRBJ1-3; D gene unclear. From germline, CDR1 is MGHDK and CDR2 SYGVNS. The CDR3 has 15 residues. Trimming shortened V by 4 bases and J by 3 bases, and 13 bases separated the two germline ends. The CDR3 DNA follows: TGTGCCAGCAGTGGATTTGGCCGTGTTGGAAACACCATATATTTT. Translation gives CASSGFGRVGNTIYF. The full variable domain, its missing parts supplied by reference TRBV25-1 and TRBJ1-3, is EADIYQTPRYLVIGTGKKITLECSQTMGHDKMYWYQQDPGMELHLIHYSYGVNSTEKGDLSSESTVSRIRTEHFPLTLESARPSHTSQYLCASSGFGRVGNTIYFGEGSWLTVV.

In this sample, this clonotype turned up a few times. This CDR3 is CASSFDRLAGATDTQYF. DNA for the CDR3: TGTGCCAGCAGCTTCGATCGACTAGCGGGAGCGACAGATACGCAGTATTTT. The genes are TRBV7-9 and TRBJ2-3; 12 bases match TRBD2. Germline trimming cut 3 bases from V and 3 bases from J; bases unmatched to any gene: 7. CDR1 and CDR2 from the germline V gene are SEHNR and FQNEAQ (reference sequence). The CDR3 covers 17 residues.

The rearrangement uses TRBV7-2 and TRBJ2-4; 9 bases fit TRBD1. Per the germline V gene, CDR1 is SGHTA and CDR2 is FQGNSA. The CDR3 is 15 residues long. Trimming took 5 bases from V and 4 from J; bases not matched to a gene: 6. For the CDR3, the DNA is TGTGCCAGCAGCAACCGGGACAGGGTAAAAAACATTCAGTACTTC. This sequence encodes CASSNRDRVKNIQYF.

A few counts support this clonotype. The chain is built from TRBV6-2 or TRBV6-3 and TRBJ2-2, with no clear D. The CDR3 totals 14 residues. Germline V gene sequence: CDR1 MNHEY, CDR2 SVGEGT. The germline V and J ends were trimmed by 3 bases and 3 bases, with 8 bases remaining between them. Here the CDR3 reads CASSYSRHTGELFF. DNA of the CDR3: TGTGCCAGCAGTTATTCCAGGCACACCGGGGAGCTGTTTTTT.